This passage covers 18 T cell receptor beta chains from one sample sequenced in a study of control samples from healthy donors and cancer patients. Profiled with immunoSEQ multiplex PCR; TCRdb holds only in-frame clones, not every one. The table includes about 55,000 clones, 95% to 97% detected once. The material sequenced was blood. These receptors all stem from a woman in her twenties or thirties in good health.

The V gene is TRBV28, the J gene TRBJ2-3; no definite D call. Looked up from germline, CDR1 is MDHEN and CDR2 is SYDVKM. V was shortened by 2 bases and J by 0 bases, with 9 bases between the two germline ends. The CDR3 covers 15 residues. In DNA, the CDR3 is TGTGCCAGCAGTTTAACGGTGAAGAGCACAGATACGCAGTATTTT. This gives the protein CASSLTVKSTDTQYF.

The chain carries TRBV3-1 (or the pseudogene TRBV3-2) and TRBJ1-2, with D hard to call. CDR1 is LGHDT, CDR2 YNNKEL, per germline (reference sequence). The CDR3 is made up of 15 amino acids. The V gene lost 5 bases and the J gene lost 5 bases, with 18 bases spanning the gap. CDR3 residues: CASSSRTASLYGYTF. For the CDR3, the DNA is TGTGCCAGCAGCTCCCGGACGGCGTCCCTTTATGGCTACACCTTC.

The CDR3 spells CAWTSGSSGELFF. CDR3 nucleotide sequence: TGTGCCTGGACTAGCGGGAGTAGCGGGGAGCTGTTTTTT. This chain connects TRBV30 to TRBJ2-2, with 10 bases matching TRBD2. Germline values: CDR1 GTSNPN, CDR2 SVGIG (reference sequence). The length of the CDR3 is 13 residues. The trim removed 4 bases at V and 7 bases at J, leaving 3 bases unmatched.

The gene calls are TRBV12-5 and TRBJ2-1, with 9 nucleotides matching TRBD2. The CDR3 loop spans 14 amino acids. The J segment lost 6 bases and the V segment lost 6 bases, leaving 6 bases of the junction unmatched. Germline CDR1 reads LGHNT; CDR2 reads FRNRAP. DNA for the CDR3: TGTGCTAGTGGGCCGGGACTAGCTTCCAATGAGCAGTTCTTC. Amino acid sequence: CASGPGLASNEQFF.

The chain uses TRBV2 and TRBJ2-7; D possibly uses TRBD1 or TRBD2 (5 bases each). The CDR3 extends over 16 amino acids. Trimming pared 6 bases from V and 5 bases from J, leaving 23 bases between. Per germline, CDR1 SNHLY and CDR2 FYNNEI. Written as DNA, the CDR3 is TGTGCCAGCAGGGTAAGACAGATACTAGTCACCAACGAGCAGTACTTC. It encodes CASRVRQILVTNEQYF. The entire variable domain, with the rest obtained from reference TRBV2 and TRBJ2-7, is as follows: EPEVTQTPSHQVTQMGQEVILRCVPISNHLYFYWYRQILGQKVEFLVSFYNNEISEKSEIFDDQFSVERPDGSNFTLKIRSTKLEDSAMYFCASRVRQILVTNEQYFGPGTRLTVT.

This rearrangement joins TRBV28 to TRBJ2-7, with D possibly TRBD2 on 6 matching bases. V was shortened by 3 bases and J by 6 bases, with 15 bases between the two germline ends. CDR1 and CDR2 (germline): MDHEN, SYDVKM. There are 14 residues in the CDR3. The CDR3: CASSFPASASEQYF. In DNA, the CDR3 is TGTGCCAGCAGTTTTCCGGCTAGCGCGAGCGAGCAGTACTTC.

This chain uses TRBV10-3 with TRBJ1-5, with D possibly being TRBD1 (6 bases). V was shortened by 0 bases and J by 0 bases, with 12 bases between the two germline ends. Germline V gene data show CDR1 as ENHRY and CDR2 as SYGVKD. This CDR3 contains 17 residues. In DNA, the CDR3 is TGTGCCATCAGTGAGTCCGGACAGATCCATAGCAATCAGCCCCAGCATTTT. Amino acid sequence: CAISESGQIHSNQPQHF.

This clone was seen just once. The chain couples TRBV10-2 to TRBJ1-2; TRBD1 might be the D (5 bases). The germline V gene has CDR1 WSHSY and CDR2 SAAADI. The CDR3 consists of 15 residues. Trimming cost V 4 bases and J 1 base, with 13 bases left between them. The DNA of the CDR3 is TGCGCCAGCAGTGCCGACAGAATTCTTAACTATGGCTACACCTTC. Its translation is CASSADRILNYGYTF.

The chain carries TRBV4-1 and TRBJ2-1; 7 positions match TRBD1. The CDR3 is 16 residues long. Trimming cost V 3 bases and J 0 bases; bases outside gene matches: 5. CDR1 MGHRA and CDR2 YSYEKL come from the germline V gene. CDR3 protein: CASSHDRESSYNEQFF. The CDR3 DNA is TGCGCCAGCAGCCATGACAGGGAAAGCTCCTACAATGAGCAGTTCTTC.

In DNA, the CDR3 is TGCGCCAGCAGCTTGGCAGGAGGTGGCTACACCTTC. Its translation: CASSLAGGGYTF. V gene TRBV5-1 combines with J gene TRBJ1-2; D gene ambiguous. The V gene lost 0 bases and the J gene lost 7 bases, with 7 bases spanning the gap. This CDR3 has 12 amino acids. Germline-derived CDR1 and CDR2 are SGHRS and YFSETQ.

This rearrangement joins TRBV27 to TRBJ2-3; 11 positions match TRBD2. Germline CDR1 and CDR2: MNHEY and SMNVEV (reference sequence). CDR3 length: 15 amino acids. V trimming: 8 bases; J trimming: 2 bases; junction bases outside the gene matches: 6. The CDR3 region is CASAGSGRVTDTQYF. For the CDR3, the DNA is TGTGCCAGCGCCGGTAGCGGGAGGGTCACAGATACGCAGTATTTT.

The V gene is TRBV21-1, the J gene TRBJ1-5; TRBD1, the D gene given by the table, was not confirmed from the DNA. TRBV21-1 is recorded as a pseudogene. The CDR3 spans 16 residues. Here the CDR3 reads CASRGQGQNYNQPQHF. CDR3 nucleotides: TGTGCCAGCAGGGGACAGGGGCAAAACTACAATCAGCCCCAGCATTTT.

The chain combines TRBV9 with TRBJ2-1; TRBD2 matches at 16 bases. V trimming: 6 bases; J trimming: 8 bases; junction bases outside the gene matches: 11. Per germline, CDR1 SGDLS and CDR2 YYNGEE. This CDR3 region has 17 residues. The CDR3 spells CASNAGTSGRAGHEQFF. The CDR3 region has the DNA TGTGCCAGCAATGCCGGGACTAGCGGGAGGGCCGGGCATGAGCAGTTCTTC.

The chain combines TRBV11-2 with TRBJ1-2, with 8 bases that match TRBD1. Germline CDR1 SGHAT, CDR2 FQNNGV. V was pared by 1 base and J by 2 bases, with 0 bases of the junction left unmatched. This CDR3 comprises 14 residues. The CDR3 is CASSLGDRNYGYTF. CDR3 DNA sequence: TGTGCCAGCAGCTTAGGGGACAGGAACTATGGCTACACCTTC.

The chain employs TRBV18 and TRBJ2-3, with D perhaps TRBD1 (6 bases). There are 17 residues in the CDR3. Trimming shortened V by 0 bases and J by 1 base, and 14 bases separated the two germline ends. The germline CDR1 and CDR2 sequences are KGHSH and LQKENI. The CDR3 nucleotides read TGTGCCAGCTCACCACCGAGCCTCGCAGGGGGCACAGATACGCAGTATTTT. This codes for CASSPPSLAGGTDTQYF.

As DNA, the CDR3 is TGCGCCAGCAGCCTGGGACAGGGGAGTGAAAAACTGTTTTTT. It codes for CASSLGQGSEKLFF. This sequence joins TRBV5-1 and TRBJ1-4; 10 positions agree with TRBD1. Germline V gives CDR1 SGHRS, CDR2 YFSETQ. Trimming cost V 4 bases and J 7 bases; bases outside gene matches: 4. The CDR3 has 14 amino acids. The full variable domain, its missing parts supplied by reference TRBV5-1 and TRBJ1-4, is KAGVTQTPRYLIKTRGQQVTLSCSPISGHRSVSWYQQTPGQGLQFLFEYFSETQRNKGNFPGRFSGRQFSNSRSEMNVSTLELGDSALYLCASSLGQGSEKLFFGSGTQLSVL.

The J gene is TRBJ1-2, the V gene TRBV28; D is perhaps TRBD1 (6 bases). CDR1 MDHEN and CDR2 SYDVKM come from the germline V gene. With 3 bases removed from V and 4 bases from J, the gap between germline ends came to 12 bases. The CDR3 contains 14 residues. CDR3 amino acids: CASSFVQGTYGYTF. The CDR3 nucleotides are TGTGCCAGCAGTTTCGTGCAGGGGACCTATGGCTACACCTTC.

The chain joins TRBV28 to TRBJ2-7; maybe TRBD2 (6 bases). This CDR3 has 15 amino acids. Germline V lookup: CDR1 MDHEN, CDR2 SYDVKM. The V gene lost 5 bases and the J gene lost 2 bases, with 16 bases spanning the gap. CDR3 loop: CASSPAGLAPYEQYF. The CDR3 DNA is TGTGCCAGCAGTCCCGCCGGGCTAGCGCCCTACGAGCAGTACTTC.